The 12 T cell receptor beta chains reported below all come from one sample, sequenced in a study of T cells in localized non-small cell lung cancer. This table comes from immunoSEQ multiplex PCR, and its TCRdb copy is limited to in-frame clones, with some not included. Of over a thousand clones listed, around 22% were seen once; the top ten hold 23%. The source was normal lung tissue next to the tumor, collected before any cancer treatment. These TCRs come from a man aged 40 to 69 with stage III lung adenocarcinoma.

V gene TRBV11-3 combines with J gene TRBJ2-7; D is uncertain. Per the germline V gene, CDR1 is SGHNT and CDR2 is YENEEA. This CDR3 region has 14 residues. Trimming shortened V by 5 bases and J by 7 bases, and 18 bases separated the two germline ends. The CDR3 sequence: CASSPGLRAGEQYF. The CDR3 DNA is TGTGCCAGCAGCCCCGGCCTTAGGGCTGGGGAGCAGTACTTC.

CDR3 DNA: TGTGCCAGCAGTCCAGCGGGAGAGGGGATCTACGAGCAGTACTTC. Protein product: CASSPAGEGIYEQYF. V is TRBV28 and J is TRBJ2-7; 8 bases fit TRBD2. V shed 5 bases, J shed 3 bases, and the junction held 9 bases outside the gene matches. Looked up from germline, CDR1 is MDHEN and CDR2 is SYDVKM. The CDR3 length is 15 residues.

This clone was counted a few times. The chain carries TRBV28 and TRBJ1-1; 7 nucleotides match TRBD1. CDR1 and CDR2 (germline): MDHEN, SYDVKM. J lost 4 bases, V lost 7 bases, and 12 bases had no gene match. The CDR3 is made up of 15 amino acids. The CDR3 region is CASKGSPRGSTEAFF. The CDR3, as DNA: TGTGCCAGCAAAGGGTCCCCCAGGGGGTCCACTGAAGCTTTCTTT.

The table lists this clone with a few counts. V gene TRBV6-8 combines with J gene TRBJ1-4, with a tentative D call TRBD1 (6 bases). The CDR3 consists of 15 residues. The V and J ends lost 2 bases and 4 bases respectively, with 11 bases between them. Germline CDR1 and CDR2: MNHGY and SAAAGT. The CDR3 region has the DNA TGTGCCAGCAGTTACGGGGCAGGGGTTAATGAAAAACTGTTTTTT. This encodes CASSYGAGVNEKLFF.

This clone turned up a few times. The rearrangement joins TRBV6-8 to TRBJ2-3; no definite D call. The CDR3 runs to 13 residues. Looked up from germline, CDR1 is MNHGY and CDR2 is SAAAGT. The germline V and J ends were trimmed by 2 bases and 3 bases, with 6 bases remaining between them. The CDR3, as DNA: TGTGCCAGCAGTTACGCTAGTACAGATACGCAGTATTTT. Translating it yields CASSYASTDTQYF.

The chain joins TRBV29-1 to TRBJ2-7; TRBD1 is a possible D gene (5 bases). The CDR3 consists of 12 residues. Germline V gives CDR1 SQVTM, CDR2 ANQGSEA. Trimming shortened V by 4 bases and J by 3 bases, and 10 bases separated the two germline ends. The CDR3 is CSVGGRGYEQYF. CDR3 nucleotides: TGCAGCGTTGGGGGTAGGGGCTACGAGCAGTACTTC.

The chain uses TRBV11-3 and TRBJ2-6; D is unclear. Deletions cut 5 bases from V and 2 bases from J, with 10 bases between. Germline V gene lookup returns CDR1 SGHNT and CDR2 YENEEA. The CDR3 runs to 15 residues. Here the CDR3 reads CASSTQGTGANVLTF. The CDR3 DNA sequence: TGTGCCAGCAGCACCCAAGGGACTGGGGCCAACGTCCTGACTTTC.

The sample holds a few counts of this clone. The J gene is TRBJ1-2, the V gene TRBV1. TRBV1 is reported as a pseudogene. CDR3 size: 14 residues. The CDR3, as DNA: TGCGCCAGCAGCCAAGCCGGGGCCGTCTATGGCTACACCTTC. Protein sequence: CASSQAGAVYGYTF.

This clone was detected only a few times. The rearrangement uses TRBV6-8 and TRBJ1-1; D call uncertain. There are 13 residues in the CDR3. The germline V and J ends were trimmed by 8 bases and 1 base, with 11 bases remaining between them. Germline-derived CDR1 and CDR2 are MNHGY and SAAAGT. The CDR3 DNA reads TGTGCCAGCTCAACCGAGGGGAACACTGAAGCTTTCTTT. Its protein is CASSTEGNTEAFF.

The chain employs TRBV10-1 and TRBJ2-3; D tentatively fits TRBD1 or TRBD2 (5 bases each). Germline V gene lookup returns CDR1 WNHNN and CDR2 SYGVQD (reference sequence). The CDR3 length is 15 residues. V was cut by 0 bases and J by 4 bases, with 11 bases left in between. The CDR3 spells CASSESGVTADTQYF. In nucleotides, the CDR3 is TGCGCCAGCAGTGAGTCGGGGGTAACTGCAGATACGCAGTATTTT.

The rearrangement joins TRBV10-2 to TRBJ1-1; D is ambiguous. The ends were cut back, 4 bases at V and 5 bases at J, with 8 bases in the middle. Per germline, CDR1 WSHSY and CDR2 SAAADI. This CDR3 region has 12 residues. The CDR3 is CASSGKGTEAFF. The CDR3 DNA sequence: TGCGCCAGCAGTGGGAAAGGGACTGAAGCTTTCTTT.

This clone was counted between two and nine times. This chain links TRBV11-3 with TRBJ2-1; D not resolved. Trimming cost V 1 base and J 0 bases, with 7 bases left between them. CDR3 length: 15 amino acids. Germline assignment: CDR1 SGHNT and CDR2 YENEEA. The CDR3 reads CASSLVSSSYNEQFF. DNA for the CDR3: TGTGCCAGCAGCTTAGTCTCTAGCTCCTACAATGAGCAGTTCTTC.